The source of this T cell receptor (beta chain) is a study of shared clonotypes between healthy human individuals (dated by TCRdb to the early 2020s). Looking at the study overall: A few men and a couple of women, aged 18 to 49 years, made up the cohort. For each donor, CD4 naive and CD4 memory were each run on three plates, CD8 naive on two plates, and CD8 memory on one plate. To estimate repertoire size and how much clonotypes are shared between individuals, the study performed deep sequencing of blood TCR repertoires from five healthy adults. Libraries were prepared and TCR repertoires were sequenced by different laboratories using diverse techniques, in order to increase sequencing depth and limit assay-specific biases. Leukapheresis yielded between about 0.94 and 8.9 billion PBMCs per donor.

The paper as a whole reports these results and caveats: Rarefaction of sorted-subset datasets indicated incomplete sequencing despite the large sequencing depth. Pairwise subsampling led to the expectation that sequencing depth would affect the degree of clonotype sharing among donors. Compared with non-shared clonotypes, clonotypes shared by all four sorted-subset donors had higher generation probabilities. Larger estimated clonotype richness was generally found for naive subsets than for memory subsets. Approximately 5% of naive CD4, 3.5% of naive CD8, approximately 2% of memory CD4, and over 0.35% of memory CD8 clonotypes were shared across a handful of donors. Only blood was sampled, and tissue TCR repertoires likely differ from those in blood. Because the study included only a small number of donors, the genetic and exposure-history diversity represented was limited.

On this clone: Its specific antigen is unknown. No per-base quality is available; no much larger clone lies one base away. This sample also contains other DNA sequences that code for the same CDR3.

The donors were healthy, HIV-negative adults who had no recently reported acute infections or vaccinations. All donors were Caucasian adults living in Nashville, Tennessee, USA. CD4+ T cells were enriched through magnetic negative selection, after which naive cells were positively selected on CD45RA and the remaining negative fraction served as the memory subset. After blood collection by leukapheresis, PBMCs were isolated using Ficoll-Histopaque density gradient centrifugation and then cryopreserved in the vapor phase of liquid nitrogen. Analytical flow cytometry was used to check the purity and quantity of every magnetically sorted T cell population. Genomic DNA was isolated from each sorted fraction and quantified by UV absorbance on a Nanodrop 2000c. TCR CDR3 regions were amplified from genomic DNA by multiplex PCR using the deep immunoSEQ assay. Extracted genomic DNA from each cell subset was spread evenly across all wells of several immunoSEQ 96-well plates, with each plate serving as a replicate. For sorted subsets, roughly 190 ng of genomic DNA, equivalent to 25,000 to 30,000 T cell genomes, went into each replicate PCR. Purified libraries were measured with a Qubit 3.0 fluorometer, size-checked on a Bioanalyzer 2100, and measured again with the KAPA Library Quantification kit. Every immunoSEQ 96-well plate was sequenced on a dedicated single-read 150-cycle Illumina NextSeq 550 flow cell. In the original analysis: Because the immunoSEQ output held only junctional sequences and lacked quality scores, the filtering could not match the filtering applied to full-length reads. To assign V/J genes and CDR3, sequences were annotated against IMGT germline references using PyIR, a Python wrapper for IgBLAST v1.9. Reads were filtered out if the reads had weak V/J assignments (E-value above 1e-6), no CDR3, stop codons, out-of-frame junctions, or ambiguous translated residues. V3J clonotypes were defined as sequences sharing the same inferred V gene, J gene, and CDR3 amino acid sequence. Percentage overlap between repertoires was calculated by dividing the number of shared unique clonotypes by the size of the smaller repertoire. Repertoire richness was assessed with RTK rarefaction, the Chao1 estimator, and Recon v2.1 estimates of unobserved clonotypes. For all TCRbeta clonotypes obtained by the gDNA method from a handful of donors, generation probabilities were computed with OLGA. TCRdb holds this immuneACCESS table with in-frame rearrangements only. Some clones are missing; in checked studies, unresolved V genes explain under half, and the rest has no known cause. The V and J calls and clone size come from that table; D and trimming were worked out from the DNA. This sample comprises 2.3 million or so clones, approximately 95% of them detected only once. The top ten clones comprise under 0.45% of the sample.

The germline V gene specifies MDHEN as CDR1 and SYDVKM as CDR2. The V end loses 4 bases and the J end loses 0 bases, and a stretch of 4 bases separates them. The CDR3 measures 12 amino acids from cysteine to phenylalanine. The retained sequence is limited to the CDR3, 36 bases, with the frame set at the first base. Sample: naive CD4+ T cells from PBMCs. The cell subset or site label, read with the paper, signifies: CD45RA+ positively selected. The sequence was obtained from a young man in good health. Some clones in this sample may be carry-over from other donors' samples. The chain links TRBV28 with TRBJ2-7; the D segment cannot be called with confidence. The CDR3 loop reads CASSSGSYEQYF. The bases read TGTGCCAGCAGTTCGGGCTCCTACGAGCAGTACTTC.